These 31 T cell receptor beta chains were sequenced from one sample in a study of CD8 T cells in Susac syndrome. RNA was extracted with the RNeasy kit, and a quantity of about 0.45 to 1 ug was reverse transcribed using random hexamers. One entry per CDR3 protein, called by TCRdb with MiXCR from the immunoSEQ multiplex PCR reads. Counted here are 100,000 to 150,000 distinct CDR3 sequences, around 96% occurring once; the ten biggest clones make up 0.2% to 0.25%. Sequencing used CD8+ T cells from PBMCs. Receptors originate from a human donor with Susac syndrome.

The gene calls are TRBV2 and TRBJ1-2; the D gene is possibly TRBD1 (5 bases). V lost 2 bases to trimming and J lost 8 bases, with 12 bases between them. CDR1 and CDR2 from the germline V gene are SNHLY and FYNNEI. There are 13 residues in the CDR3. The CDR3 loop reads CASSEQKGRGYTF. The DNA of the CDR3 is TGTGCCAGCAGTGAACAGAAGGGGAGAGGCTACACCTTC.

V and J are TRBV24-1 and TRBJ2-1, with 9 bases that match TRBD1. This CDR3 has 19 amino acids. Trimming at V came to 6 bases and at J to 0 bases, leaving 14 bases not matched to a gene. The germline V gene encodes CDR1 KGHDR and CDR2 SFDVKD. This CDR3 is CATSPGQGLTQSSYNEQFF. CDR3 nucleotide sequence: TGTGCCACCAGTCCAGGACAGGGGTTAACTCAGAGCTCCTACAATGAGCAGTTCTTC.

The V and J genes are TRBV15 and TRBJ2-7; TRBD2 matches at 13 bases. V lost 5 bases and J lost 2; bases outside the gene matches: 3. CDR3 length: 15 residues. Germline V lookup: CDR1 LNHNV, CDR2 YYDKDF (reference sequence). CDR3 DNA: TGTGCCACCAGCCCGGGACTAGCGGGAACCTACGAGCAGTACTTC. Protein: CATSPGLAGTYEQYF.

V and J are TRBV6-1 and TRBJ2-7, with TRBD2 matching over 9 bases. From germline, CDR1 is MNHNS and CDR2 SASEGT. The CDR3 runs 15 residues. V trimming: 2 bases; J trimming: 3 bases; junction bases outside the gene matches: 5. CDR3 amino acids: CASSESGSGSYEQYF. DNA for the CDR3: TGTGCCAGCAGTGAATCAGGTAGCGGGAGCTACGAGCAGTACTTC.

The rearrangement uses TRBV25-1 and TRBJ1-2, with D uncertain. V lost 1 base and J lost 6, with 12 bases in between. The length of the CDR3 is 14 residues. Germline-derived CDR1 and CDR2 are MGHDK and SYGVNS. The DNA of the CDR3 is TGTGCCAGCAGTGAATTGGGCCGAGTGGATGGCTACACCTTC. Amino acids: CASSELGRVDGYTF.

The DNA of the CDR3 is TGTGCCAGCAGCCTCGACCCCTACAGCGGAACCGAGCAGTACTTC. This gives the protein CASSLDPYSGTEQYF. This chain links TRBV7-3 with TRBJ2-7; TRBD2 might be the D (5 bases). The CDR3 covers 15 residues. The V gene's germline CDR1 is SGHTA and CDR2 FQGTGA. V lost 5 bases, J lost 6 bases, and 20 bases lay in between.

V and J are TRBV20-1 and TRBJ2-1; 10 positions match TRBD2. This CDR3 contains 14 residues. Germline trimming cut 3 bases from V and 8 bases from J; bases unmatched to any gene: 7. Germline CDR1 and CDR2: DFQATT and SNEGSKA (reference sequence). The CDR3 sequence is CSASRLAGSDEQFF. In DNA, the CDR3 is TGCAGTGCTAGCCGACTAGCGGGCTCCGATGAGCAGTTCTTC.

The chain uses TRBV13 and TRBJ2-3, with 9 bases that match TRBD2. The ends lost 0 bases at V and 2 bases at J; junction bases unmatched: 6. The CDR3 totals 17 residues. The germline gives CDR1 PRHDT, CDR2 FYEKMQ (reference sequence). The CDR3 region is CASSLGLASGITDTQYF. CDR3 DNA: TGTGCCAGCAGCTTAGGTTTGGCTAGCGGGATCACAGATACGCAGTATTTT.

CDR3 DNA sequence: TGCAGTGCGACATTACTCGACCCAAGCGATCAGCCCCAGCATTTT. Translated: CSATLLDPSDQPQHF. The chain carries TRBV20-1 and TRBJ1-5; no firm D call. V dropped 6 bases and J dropped 5 bases, with 20 bases sitting between them. The CDR3 runs to 15 residues. The germline V gene has CDR1 DFQATT and CDR2 SNEGSKA (reference sequence).

This sequence joins TRBV7-8 and TRBJ2-1; 8 bases line up with TRBD2. With 0 bases clipped from V and 8 bases from J, the junction kept 9 bases outside the gene matches. This CDR3 is 16 amino acids long. Germline V gene lookup returns CDR1 SGHVS and CDR2 FQNEAQ. CDR3 DNA sequence: TGTGCCAGCAGCTTAGCGACAGCGGGAGTTTACGATGAGCAGTTCTTC. Residues: CASSLATAGVYDEQFF.

The V call is TRBV6-5, the J call TRBJ2-7; 7 nucleotides line up with TRBD2. The V gene's germline CDR1 is MNHEY and CDR2 SVGAGI. CDR3 size: 16 residues. Trimming cost V 0 bases and J 4 bases; bases outside gene matches: 9. As DNA, the CDR3 is TGTGCCAGCAGTTACTCGCTTTGGGGGGGAAGGTACGAGCAGTACTTC. Protein: CASSYSLWGGRYEQYF.

The chain uses TRBV9 and TRBJ2-1; 11 bases fit TRBD1. The CDR3 consists of 14 residues. Losses at the gene ends were 3 bases for V and 7 bases for J; bases not matched to a gene: 3. Germline assignment: CDR1 SGDLS and CDR2 YYNGEE. CDR3 nucleotides: TGTGCCAGCAGCGGGACAGGGGGCAAGAATGAGCAGTTCTTC. This sequence encodes CASSGTGGKNEQFF.

In this sample, this clonotype turned up once. The chain recombines TRBV13 with TRBJ2-5, with 7 nucleotides matching TRBD1. Germline V gene data show CDR1 as PRHDT and CDR2 as FYEKMQ (reference sequence). The CDR3 length is 13 residues. The trim removed 4 bases at V and 4 bases at J, leaving 3 bases unmatched. The CDR3 spells CASSYTGVETQYF. The CDR3 region has the DNA TGTGCCAGCAGCTACACAGGGGTAGAGACCCAGTACTTC.

The chain carries TRBV6-5 and TRBJ2-1; D unresolved. CDR1 is MNHEY, CDR2 SVGAGI, per germline. Trimming removed 5 bases from V and 8 bases from J, with 13 bases in between. The CDR3 contains 13 residues. Written as DNA, the CDR3 is TGTGCCAGCAGTAAGCCCCTAGAAGATGAGCAGTTCTTC. Amino acids: CASSKPLEDEQFF.

This chain joins TRBV4-2 and TRBJ2-3; D might be TRBD1 or TRBD2, each matching 5 bases. Trimming left V 4 bases short and J 4 bases short, with 15 bases between. The germline gives CDR1 LGHNA, CDR2 YNFKEQ. CDR3 size: 15 residues. CDR3 sequence reads: CASSPSGAVADTQYF. CDR3 nucleotide sequence: TGTGCCAGCAGCCCGTCCGGGGCCGTAGCAGATACGCAGTATTTT.

DNA of the CDR3: TGTGCCAGCAGCGTTGAGACTACTAATGAAAAACTGTTTTTT. Its translation: CASSVETTNEKLFF. The chain links TRBV9 to TRBJ1-4, with D unclear. Germline V lookup: CDR1 SGDLS, CDR2 YYNGEE. V gave up 2 bases and J gave up 2 bases, with 7 bases separating them. The CDR3 extends over 14 amino acids.

The V and J genes are TRBV15 and TRBJ2-7; the match to TRBD1 covers 9 bases. CDR1 and CDR2 from the germline V gene are LNHNV and YYDKDF (reference sequence). The CDR3 totals 16 residues. J gave up 1 base and V 0 bases, and 4 bases lay outside the gene matches. The CDR3 is CATSRDVGQGSYEQYF. CDR3 in DNA: TGTGCCACCAGCAGAGATGTAGGACAGGGGTCCTACGAGCAGTACTTC.

This clonotype showed up just once. The chain recombines TRBV6-5 with TRBJ2-5, with D unresolved. Germline V CDR1 and CDR2: MNHEY, SVGAGI. This CDR3 region has 13 residues. Trimming left V 2 bases short and J 4 bases short, with 8 bases between. The CDR3 bases are TGTGCCAGCAGTTACGGTTACACAGAGACCCAGTACTTC. This sequence encodes CASSYGYTETQYF.

The CDR3 protein is CSARDLETSGRVSSTDTQYF. DNA of the CDR3: TGCAGTGCTAGAGACCTTGAGACTAGCGGGAGAGTCTCTAGCACAGATACGCAGTATTTT. This chain uses TRBV20-1 with TRBJ2-3; TRBD2 agrees at 12 bases. The CDR3 covers 20 residues. The germline V gene encodes CDR1 DFQATT and CDR2 SNEGSKA (reference sequence). The junction had 13 bases not matched to a gene; V was cut back by 0 bases and J by 0 bases.

This clonotype came up a few times. At one boundary the junction diverges from the germline segment, which might be a read error. This chain joins TRBV27 and TRBJ1-6; D gene ambiguous. The length of the CDR3 is 15 residues. Germline CDR1 reads MNHEY; CDR2 reads SMNVEV (reference sequence). The CDR3 DNA reads as TGTGCCAGCAGCTGGGAGGGCGGGTTAAATTCACCCCTCCATTTT. Translation: CASSWEGGLNSPLHF.

V and J are TRBV14 and TRBJ2-1; D gene ambiguous. V lost 2 bases, J lost 10 bases, and 15 bases lay in between. From germline, CDR1 is SGHDN and CDR2 FVKESK. The CDR3 runs to 14 residues. The CDR3 region is CASSQSSAFQEQFF. DNA of the CDR3: TGTGCCAGCAGCCAAAGCAGCGCTTTCCAGGAGCAGTTCTTC.

The V and J genes are TRBV3-1 and TRBJ1-4; TRBD1 might be the D (6 bases). The V gene lost 0 bases and the J gene lost 5 bases, with 16 bases spanning the gap. The length of the CDR3 is 17 residues. Germline loops: CDR1 LGHDT, CDR2 YNNKEL (reference sequence). CDR3 nucleotides: TGTGCCAGCAGCCAAGAATCTCGGAGGGGGTCAAATGAAAAACTGTTTTTT. Its protein product is CASSQESRRGSNEKLFF.

The chain recombines TRBV6-2 or TRBV6-3 with TRBJ2-7; weak D call: TRBD1 (6 bases). CDR1 is MNHEY, CDR2 SVGEGT, per germline. V was pared by 7 bases and J by 2 bases, with 21 bases between. CDR3 length: 16 residues. CDR3 nucleotide sequence: TGTGCCAGCACCAACCCAGGGGCCCTCGTCCCCTACGAGCAGTACTTC. The encoded protein is CASTNPGALVPYEQYF.

This clonotype has a single count. The chain carries TRBV28 and TRBJ1-6, with D perhaps TRBD1 (5 bases). Germline-derived CDR1 and CDR2 are MDHEN and SYDVKM. CDR3 size: 16 residues. The ends were cut back, 2 bases at V and 8 bases at J, with 16 bases in the middle. CDR3 in amino acids: CASSLTPSGRYSPLHF. As DNA, the CDR3 is TGTGCCAGCAGTTTAACCCCGTCAGGGAGGTATTCACCCCTCCACTTT.

The chain is built from TRBV15 and TRBJ2-7; D is ambiguous. The CDR3 covers 14 residues. V was shortened by 3 bases and J by 0 bases, with 9 bases between the two germline ends. From germline, CDR1 is LNHNV and CDR2 YYDKDF (reference sequence). The CDR3 region is CATSRTDHSYEQYF. The DNA of the CDR3 is TGTGCCACCAGCAGGACCGATCACTCCTACGAGCAGTACTTC.

The chain uses TRBV9 and TRBJ1-2, with D possibly being TRBD1 (5 bases). The CDR3 length is 13 residues. Germline V CDR1 and CDR2: SGDLS, YYNGEE. V lost 3 bases, J lost 0 bases, and 6 bases lay in between. CDR3: CASSETANYGYTF. The CDR3 nucleotides are TGTGCCAGCAGCGAGACAGCTAACTATGGCTACACCTTC. Combining the CDR3 with reference TRBV9 and TRBJ1-2 gives the whole variable domain DSGVTQTPKHLITATGQRVTLRCSPRSGDLSVYWYQQSLDQGLQFLIQYYNGEERAKGNILERFSAQQFPDLHSELNLSSLELGDSALYFCASSETANYGYTFGSGTRLTVV.

This clonotype was observed once. This sequence joins TRBV5-6 and TRBJ2-5; no firm D call. The CDR3 totals 14 residues. Between the trimmed V and J ends, which lost 0 bases and 3 bases, there was a span of 9 bases. Looked up from germline, CDR1 is SGHDT and CDR2 is YYEEEE. The CDR3 bases are TGTGCCAGCAGCTTGGTGAAGCAGGAAGAGACCCAGTACTTC. The encoded protein is CASSLVKQEETQYF.

V is TRBV5-4 and J is TRBJ2-5; no reliable D call. CDR3 length equals 13 residues. With 4 bases removed from V and 0 bases from J, the gap between germline ends came to 7 bases. The V gene's germline CDR1 is SGHNT and CDR2 YYREEE (reference sequence). CDR3 DNA sequence: TGTGCCAGCAGCCCAGGTTACCAAGAGACCCAGTACTTC. This encodes CASSPGYQETQYF.

The chain carries TRBV10-2 and TRBJ2-3, with 8 bases that match TRBD1. V was clipped by 3 bases and J by 4 bases; unmatched bases: 12. CDR1 and CDR2 from the germline V gene are WSHSY and SAAADI. The CDR3 sequence is 17 residues long. This chain's CDR3 is CASSDIGTGRFADTQYF. As DNA, the CDR3 is TGCGCCAGCAGTGACATAGGGACAGGTCGGTTCGCAGATACGCAGTATTTT.

This chain connects TRBV7-9 to TRBJ1-1; a possible D gene is TRBD1 (5 bases). The CDR3 loop spans 16 amino acids. V lost 6 bases, J lost 0 bases, and 17 bases lay in between. Germline CDR1 is SEHNR and CDR2 is FQNEAQ (reference sequence). The CDR3 sequence is CASSQRGGAMNTEAFF. DNA for the CDR3: TGTGCCAGCAGTCAACGGGGAGGGGCCATGAACACTGAAGCTTTCTTT.

This chain uses TRBV30 with TRBJ1-2; D gene unclear. CDR3 length: 13 residues. From germline, CDR1 is GTSNPN and CDR2 SVGIG (reference sequence). V lost 3 bases and J lost 3, with 11 bases in between. In DNA, the CDR3 is TGTGCCTGGAGAGGAGTTGTGGACTATGGCTACACCTTC. Translating gives CAWRGVVDYGYTF. The full variable domain, its missing parts supplied by reference TRBV30 and TRBJ1-2, is SQTIHQWPATLVQPVGSPLSLECTVEGTSNPNLYWYRQAAGRGLQLLFYSVGIGQISSEVPQNLSASRPQDRQFILSSKKLLLSDSGFYLCAWRGVVDYGYTFGSGTRLTVV.